A selection of T cell receptor beta chains follows, all from one sample in a study of beta chain features in type 1 diabetes. TCRdb's table, derived via immunoSEQ multiplex PCR, lists solely in-frame clones and lacks some. This table holds around 300,000 clones, around 15% found once. The sample taken for sequencing was central memory CD4+ T cells from blood. The source of these receptors is a man between 25 and 39 years old in good health. Both conserved end residues are part of each CDR3. D genes are given only for firm matches. Not all rows give a size; the values are once, few, many and, for expanded clones, a class.

abundance: .; j_gene: TRBJ1-6; v_gene: TRBV27; d_gene: TRBD1; CDR3nt: TGTGCCAGCAGTTTAATGGGACAGGGGGGTTCACCCCTCCACTTT; CDR3aa: CASSLMGQGGSPLHF
abundance: few; j_gene: TRBJ2-1; v_gene: TRBV7-9; d_gene: .; CDR3nt: TGTGCCAGCAGCTTACAGGGGATTAATGAGCAGTTCTTC; CDR3aa: CASSLQGINEQFF
abundance: few; j_gene: TRBJ1-6; v_gene: TRBV2; d_gene: TRBD1; CDR3nt: TGTGCCAGCAGGGGGGACAGTTATAATTCACCCCTCCACTTT; CDR3aa: CASRGDSYNSPLHF
abundance: .; j_gene: TRBJ2-1; v_gene: TRBV9; d_gene: .; CDR3nt: TGTGCCAGCAGCGTGGGATCGCGGCCCCGTTACAATGAGCAGTTCTTC; CDR3aa: CASSVGSRPRYNEQFF
abundance: many; j_gene: TRBJ2-1; v_gene: TRBV10-3; d_gene: .; CDR3nt: TGTGCCATCCGTCGGAGTAATGAGCAGTTCTTC; CDR3aa: CAIRRSNEQFF
abundance: few; j_gene: TRBJ1-2; v_gene: TRBV6-1; d_gene: .; CDR3nt: TGTGCCAGCATATCCGTGGCCAACTATGGCTACACCTTC; CDR3aa: CASISVANYGYTF
abundance: few; j_gene: TRBJ1-2; v_gene: TRBV6-5; d_gene: TRBD1; CDR3nt: TGTGCCAGCAGTCCCGGGACAGTTAACTATGGCTACACCTTC; CDR3aa: CASSPGTVNYGYTF
abundance: few; j_gene: TRBJ2-5; v_gene: TRBV7-2; d_gene: .; CDR3nt: TGTGCCAGCGCTAGGGGGTACCAAGAGACCCAGTACTTC; CDR3aa: CASARGYQETQYF
abundance: .; j_gene: TRBJ2-1; v_gene: TRBV2; d_gene: TRBD2; CDR3nt: TGTGCCAGCAGAGCGACTAGCATTTCACCCTACAATGAGCAGTTCTTC; CDR3aa: CASRATSISPYNEQFF
abundance: many; j_gene: TRBJ2-3; v_gene: TRBV10-3; d_gene: .; CDR3nt: TGTGCCATCAGTGACCCTTCCGGGAGTGTGGGCACAGATACGCAGTATTTT; CDR3aa: CAISDPSGSVGTDTQYF
abundance: .; j_gene: TRBJ2-3; v_gene: TRBV2; d_gene: TRBD2; CDR3nt: TGTGCCAGCAGTGGACCGACTAGCGGGAGCCGAAAACAAATTCCAGATACGCAGTATTTT; CDR3aa: CASSGPTSGSRKQIPDTQYF
abundance: .; j_gene: TRBJ1-1; v_gene: TRBV19; d_gene: TRBD1; CDR3nt: TGTGCCAGTAGGACCACAGGGGACACTGAAGCTTTCTTT; CDR3aa: CASRTTGDTEAFF
abundance: .; j_gene: TRBJ1-1; v_gene: TRBV11-3; d_gene: .; CDR3nt: TGTGCCAGCAGCTTTCAGGGAGGCACTGAAGCTTTCTTT; CDR3aa: CASSFQGGTEAFF
abundance: few; j_gene: TRBJ2-1; v_gene: TRBV10-3; d_gene: .; CDR3nt: TGTGCCATCAGTGAGTCGCGGCAGGGATCCTACAATGAGCAGTTCTTC; CDR3aa: CAISESRQGSYNEQFF
abundance: .; j_gene: TRBJ2-1; v_gene: TRBV7-3; d_gene: TRBD2; CDR3nt: TGTGCCAGCAGCTCCGGGGGGAGCTCCTACAATGAGCAGTTCTTC; CDR3aa: CASSSGGSSYNEQFF
abundance: few; j_gene: TRBJ2-1; v_gene: TRBV9; d_gene: TRBD1; CDR3nt: TGTGCCAGCAGCCCCCGGGACAGTGTGAGCTCCTACAATGAGCAGTTCTTC; CDR3aa: CASSPRDSVSSYNEQFF
abundance: few; j_gene: TRBJ2-1; v_gene: TRBV6-9; d_gene: TRBD2; CDR3nt: TGTGCCAGCAGGTTGGTGACTAGCGGGAGGAGGACCTACAATGAGCAGTTCTTC; CDR3aa: CASRLVTSGRRTYNEQFF
abundance: few; j_gene: TRBJ2-1; v_gene: TRBV11-3; d_gene: TRBD2; CDR3nt: TGTGCCAGCACCCGACTAGCGGGAGGGAACAATGAGCAGTTCTTC; CDR3aa: CASTRLAGGNNEQFF
abundance: few; j_gene: TRBJ2-5; v_gene: TRBV5-6; d_gene: TRBD2; CDR3nt: TGTGCCAGCAGCCCGGGGGGAGGTTGGGAGACCCAGTACTTC; CDR3aa: CASSPGGGWETQYF
abundance: .; j_gene: TRBJ2-5; v_gene: TRBV5-4; d_gene: TRBD2; CDR3nt: TGTGCCAGCAGCTCCGTGGCGGGACTAGCGGGAGAGGAGGAGACCCAGTACTTC; CDR3aa: CASSSVAGLAGEEETQYF
abundance: few; j_gene: TRBJ1-2; v_gene: TRBV6-4; d_gene: .; CDR3nt: TGTGCCAGCAGTCGGGAGAGTTTCTATGGCTACACCTTC; CDR3aa: CASSRESFYGYTF
abundance: few; j_gene: TRBJ2-2; v_gene: TRBV5-1; d_gene: TRBD2; CDR3nt: TGCGCCAGCAGCGCTATAGCGGGGGCTAACACCGGGGAGCTGTTTTTT; CDR3aa: CASSAIAGANTGELFF
abundance: .; j_gene: TRBJ1-1; v_gene: TRBV25-1; d_gene: TRBD1; CDR3nt: TGTGCCAGCACGCAGGGGGCTGGGGTTATGAACACTGAAGCTTTCTTT; CDR3aa: CASTQGAGVMNTEAFF
abundance: .; j_gene: TRBJ1-5; v_gene: TRBV7-8; d_gene: .; CDR3nt: TGTGCCAGCAGCTTAGGGACACTTGGAGGCAATCAGCCCCAGCATTTT; CDR3aa: CASSLGTLGGNQPQHF
abundance: many; j_gene: TRBJ2-1; v_gene: TRBV7-7; d_gene: .; CDR3nt: TGTGCTAGCAGCTTAGGCGCCCTTGGGAATGAGCAGTTCTTC; CDR3aa: CASSLGALGNEQFF
abundance: few; j_gene: TRBJ2-1; v_gene: TRBV7-2; d_gene: TRBD2; CDR3nt: TGTGCCAGCAGCCTAGCGGGCCACAATGAGCAGTTCTTC; CDR3aa: CASSLAGHNEQFF
abundance: few; j_gene: TRBJ1-2; v_gene: TRBV6-5; d_gene: TRBD1; CDR3nt: TGTGCCAGCAGTTATACGGACAGGGTCTCTGGCTACACCTTC; CDR3aa: CASSYTDRVSGYTF
abundance: .; j_gene: TRBJ1-6; v_gene: TRBV5-4; d_gene: .; CDR3nt: TGTGCCAGCAGCCGGGGGGGGAGCTCCTATAATTCACCCCTCCACTTT; CDR3aa: CASSRGGSSYNSPLHF
abundance: few; j_gene: TRBJ2-7; v_gene: TRBV19; d_gene: .; CDR3nt: TGTGCCAGTAGTAACCGAGCCTACGAGCAGTACTTC; CDR3aa: CASSNRAYEQYF
abundance: .; j_gene: TRBJ2-3; v_gene: TRBV7-2; d_gene: TRBD1; CDR3nt: TGTGCCAGCAGCCGGGACAGGACGTTCACAGATACGCAGTATTTT; CDR3aa: CASSRDRTFTDTQYF
abundance: .; j_gene: TRBJ1-1; v_gene: TRBV7-8; d_gene: TRBD1; CDR3nt: TGTGCCAGCAGTCAGCCGGGACAGGGAAACACTGAAGCTTTCTTT; CDR3aa: CASSQPGQGNTEAFF
abundance: .; j_gene: TRBJ2-5; v_gene: TRBV5-1; d_gene: .; CDR3nt: TGCGCCAGCAGCTTCGGTCTAGCGTCCGAGACCCAGTACTTC; CDR3aa: CASSFGLASETQYF
abundance: many; j_gene: TRBJ2-7; v_gene: TRBV29-1; d_gene: TRBD1; CDR3nt: TGCAGCGTAGCGACAGGGGTAGGCGAGCAGTACTTC; CDR3aa: CSVATGVGEQYF
abundance: .; j_gene: TRBJ2-3; v_gene: TRBV6-5; d_gene: .; CDR3nt: TGTGCCAGCAGTTACTCTGCGACTAGTCAAGATACGCAGTATTTT; CDR3aa: CASSYSATSQDTQYF
abundance: .; j_gene: TRBJ2-3; v_gene: TRBV11-2; d_gene: .; CDR3nt: TGTGCCAGCACCCTTGGGGATTTTGCAGATACGCAGTATTTT; CDR3aa: CASTLGDFADTQYF
abundance: .; j_gene: TRBJ1-2; v_gene: TRBV6-5; d_gene: .; CDR3nt: TGTGCCAGCAGTGATTTTGACAGGGGCTACACCTTC; CDR3aa: CASSDFDRGYTF
abundance: .; j_gene: TRBJ1-2; v_gene: TRBV5-6; d_gene: .; CDR3nt: TGTGCCAGCAGCTTGGCCGTCTACCGCGTTGCTGGCTACACCTTC; CDR3aa: CASSLAVYRVAGYTF
abundance: few; j_gene: TRBJ1-2; v_gene: TRBV4-2; d_gene: .; CDR3nt: TGTGCCAGCAGCCAACCACAGGACTACTATGGCTACACCTTC; CDR3aa: CASSQPQDYYGYTF
abundance: few; j_gene: TRBJ2-7; v_gene: TRBV7-8; d_gene: TRBD2; CDR3nt: TGTGCCAGCAGACTTGGGACTAGTGACTACGAGCAGTACTTC; CDR3aa: CASRLGTSDYEQYF
abundance: .; j_gene: TRBJ2-5; v_gene: TRBV7-9; d_gene: .; CDR3nt: TGTGCCAGCAGCTTTATGGGGAGAGAGACCCAGTACTTC; CDR3aa: CASSFMGRETQYF
abundance: .; j_gene: TRBJ1-2; v_gene: TRBV20-1; d_gene: TRBD1; CDR3nt: TGCAGTCAACAGGGGGGTTATGGCTACACCTTC; CDR3aa: CSQQGGYGYTF
abundance: few; j_gene: TRBJ2-1; v_gene: TRBV5-1; d_gene: TRBD2; CDR3nt: TGCGCCAGCAGTACTAGCGGCTCCTACAATGAGCAGTTCTTC; CDR3aa: CASSTSGSYNEQFF
abundance: few; j_gene: TRBJ1-4; v_gene: TRBV7-8; d_gene: .; CDR3nt: TGTGCCAGCAGCTCCTCGGGGAGCCCTAATGAAAAACTGTTTTTT; CDR3aa: CASSSSGSPNEKLFF
abundance: .; j_gene: TRBJ2-7; v_gene: TRBV27; d_gene: .; CDR3nt: TGTGCCAGCAGTTTATTCCCGGGGAAAGGTATATACGAGCAGTACTTC; CDR3aa: CASSLFPGKGIYEQYF
abundance: many; j_gene: TRBJ1-5; v_gene: TRBV23-1; d_gene: .; CDR3nt: TGCGCCAGCAGTCAAGGTTTTAGGGACAATCAGCCCCAGCATTTT; CDR3aa: CASSQGFRDNQPQHF
abundance: .; j_gene: TRBJ1-4; v_gene: TRBV2; d_gene: TRBD1; CDR3nt: TGTGCCAGCAGTGAAAGTTGGGGACAGATCTATGAAAAACTGTTTTTT; CDR3aa: CASSESWGQIYEKLFF
abundance: few; j_gene: TRBJ2-7; v_gene: TRBV10-1; d_gene: .; CDR3nt: TGCGCCAGCAGTGAGGACTCCTTAGGGGAGCAGTACTTC; CDR3aa: CASSEDSLGEQYF
abundance: few; j_gene: TRBJ1-4; v_gene: TRBV5-1; d_gene: .; CDR3nt: TGCGCCAGCAACCCTGAGGGCTACAAAAATGAAAAACTGTTTTTT; CDR3aa: CASNPEGYKNEKLFF
abundance: few; j_gene: TRBJ1-1; v_gene: TRBV27; d_gene: .; CDR3nt: TGTGCCAGCAGTCGACAGACATTGAACACTGAAGCTTTCTTT; CDR3aa: CASSRQTLNTEAFF
abundance: many; j_gene: TRBJ1-5; v_gene: TRBV2; d_gene: TRBD1; CDR3nt: TGTGCCAGCGACGGGACAGGGGGGCGTCAGCCCCAGCATTTT; CDR3aa: CASDGTGGRQPQHF
abundance: many; j_gene: TRBJ1-4; v_gene: TRBV2; d_gene: TRBD1; CDR3nt: TGTGCCAGCAACGAACAGGGGCGCTCGAATGAAAAACTGTTTTTT; CDR3aa: CASNEQGRSNEKLFF
abundance: few; j_gene: TRBJ2-5; v_gene: TRBV6-6; d_gene: TRBD2; CDR3nt: TGTGCCAGCAGTTACGGCGGGGGGGCGAAAGAGACCCAGTACTTC; CDR3aa: CASSYGGGAKETQYF
abundance: few; j_gene: TRBJ2-3; v_gene: TRBV9; d_gene: .; CDR3nt: TGTGCCAGCAGCGTAGTCGGTTGGAGCACAGATACGCAGTATTTT; CDR3aa: CASSVVGWSTDTQYF
abundance: .; j_gene: TRBJ2-7; v_gene: TRBV7-8; d_gene: .; CDR3nt: TGTGCCAGCAGCTTCCGGGGAGGCGAGCAGTACTTC; CDR3aa: CASSFRGGEQYF
abundance: few; j_gene: TRBJ2-5; v_gene: TRBV4-2; d_gene: .; CDR3nt: TGTGCCAGCAGCCCCAGGGACTCTAGTCAAGAGACCCAGTACTTC; CDR3aa: CASSPRDSSQETQYF
abundance: few; j_gene: TRBJ2-3; v_gene: TRBV9; d_gene: .; CDR3nt: TGTGCCAGCAGCCCGCGACCGGTTGCAGATACGCAGTATTTT; CDR3aa: CASSPRPVADTQYF
abundance: few; j_gene: TRBJ1-3; v_gene: TRBV15; d_gene: .; CDR3nt: TGTGCCACCAGCAGAGATCTCGGGGGGCAGGCTGGAAACAACATATATTTT; CDR3aa: CATSRDLGGQAGNNIYF
abundance: .; j_gene: TRBJ1-6; v_gene: TRBV9; d_gene: TRBD1; CDR3nt: TGTGCCAGCAGCCCTCGACAGGGGGATCATTCACCCCTCCACTTT; CDR3aa: CASSPRQGDHSPLHF
abundance: few; j_gene: TRBJ1-5; v_gene: TRBV2; d_gene: TRBD1; CDR3nt: TGTGCCAGCAGTTACAGGGTGGGGACAGGGCAGCCCCAGCATTTT; CDR3aa: CASSYRVGTGQPQHF
abundance: .; j_gene: TRBJ2-1; v_gene: TRBV10-3; d_gene: .; CDR3nt: TGTGCCAGCAGTACCGGGAGCTACAATGAGCAGTTCTTC; CDR3aa: CASSTGSYNEQFF